This TCR beta chain was documented in a study of T cells in Graves' hyperthyroidism and ophthalmopathy. For the study at large: Peripheral blood was collected at initial diagnosis, before any treatment. General study findings and limits: Blood also contained most expanded thyroid clonotypes above 0.001.

This CDR3 region has 11 residues. V was shortened by 6 bases and J by 7 bases, with 10 bases between the two germline ends. Germline loops: CDR1 MNHEY, CDR2 SVGEGT. The TCR beta CDR3 regions underwent amplification using RNA transcripts as the source. Researchers ran a first-round RT-PCR on the TCR CDR3 using the HTBI primer set. From the multiplex PCR reads, TCRdb called clonotypes with MiXCR, one entry per CDR3 protein. Among hundreds of thousands of distinct CDR3 sequences listed, about 15% were seen once. This clonotype occurred many times. Its antigen is currently unknown. Any patient presenting with uncontrolled infection, other autoimmune disease, pregnancy or lactation was left out.

The chain joins TRBV6-2 or TRBV6-3 to TRBJ2-7; D ambiguous. The clonotype comes from a woman aged 40-49 years with Graves' ophthalmopathy. Sequenced material: blood. CDR3 protein: CASRSVEEQYF. The CDR3 DNA is TGTGCCAGCAGATCAGTGGAGGAGCAGTACTTC.